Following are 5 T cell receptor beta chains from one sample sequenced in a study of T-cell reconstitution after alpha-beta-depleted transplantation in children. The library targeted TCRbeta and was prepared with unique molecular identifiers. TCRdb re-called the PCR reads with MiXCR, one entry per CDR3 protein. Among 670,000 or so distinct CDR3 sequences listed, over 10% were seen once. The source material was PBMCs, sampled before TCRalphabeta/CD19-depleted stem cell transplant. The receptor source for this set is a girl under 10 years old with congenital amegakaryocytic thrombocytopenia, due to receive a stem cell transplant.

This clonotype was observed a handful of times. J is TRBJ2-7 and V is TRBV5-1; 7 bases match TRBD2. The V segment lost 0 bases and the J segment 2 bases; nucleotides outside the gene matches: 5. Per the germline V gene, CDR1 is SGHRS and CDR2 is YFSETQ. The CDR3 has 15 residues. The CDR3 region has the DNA TGCGCCAGCAGCTTGGAGCCTAGCGGAGCCTACGAGCAGTACTTC. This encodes CASSLEPSGAYEQYF.

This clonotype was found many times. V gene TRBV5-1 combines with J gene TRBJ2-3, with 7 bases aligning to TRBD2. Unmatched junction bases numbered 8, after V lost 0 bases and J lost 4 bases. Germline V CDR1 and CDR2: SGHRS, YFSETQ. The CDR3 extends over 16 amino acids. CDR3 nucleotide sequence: TGCGCCAGCAGCTTGGGAGCGGGACGGAGCGCAGATACGCAGTATTTT. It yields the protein CASSLGAGRSADTQYF. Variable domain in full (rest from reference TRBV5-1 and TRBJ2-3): KAGVTQTPRYLIKTRGQQVTLSCSPISGHRSVSWYQQTPGQGLQFLFEYFSETQRNKGNFPGRFSGRQFSNSRSEMNVSTLELGDSALYLCASSLGAGRSADTQYFGPGTRLTVL.

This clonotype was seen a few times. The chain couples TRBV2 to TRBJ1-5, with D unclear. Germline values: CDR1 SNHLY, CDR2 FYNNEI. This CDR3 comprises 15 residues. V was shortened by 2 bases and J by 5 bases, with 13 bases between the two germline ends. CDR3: CASSEPVPTYQPQHF. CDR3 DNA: TGTGCCAGCAGTGAACCGGTCCCAACGTATCAGCCCCAGCATTTT.

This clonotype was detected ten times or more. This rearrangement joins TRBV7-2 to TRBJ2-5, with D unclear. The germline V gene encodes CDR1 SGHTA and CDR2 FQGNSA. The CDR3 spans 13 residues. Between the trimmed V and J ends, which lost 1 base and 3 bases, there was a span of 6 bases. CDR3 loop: CASSLVVEETQYF. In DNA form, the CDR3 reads TGTGCCAGCAGCTTAGTTGTGGAAGAGACCCAGTACTTC.

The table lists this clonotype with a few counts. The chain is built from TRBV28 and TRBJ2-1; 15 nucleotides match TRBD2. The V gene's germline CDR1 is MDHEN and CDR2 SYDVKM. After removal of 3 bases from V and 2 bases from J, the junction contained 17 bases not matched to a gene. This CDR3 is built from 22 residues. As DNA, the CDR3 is TGTGCCAGCAGTTTTTGGACAGGGGTAGGGACTAGCGGGAGGACCCCCTACAATGAGCAGTTCTTC. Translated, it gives CASSFWTGVGTSGRTPYNEQFF.